One sample yielded the 18 T cell receptor beta chains listed below, sequenced in a study of blood T cell repertoires in COVID-19 (dated by TCRdb to between 2020 and 2021). Library preparation was by the immunoSEQ multiplex PCR assay. TCRdb stores this immuneACCESS table with in-frame sequences only. Part of the clones is absent; in the studies checked, under half of the shortfall reflects unresolved V genes, and no reason is known for the rest. Counted in this sample were about 190,000 clones; 75% to 90% of them appeared once. The top ten clones comprise roughly 2.2% of the sample. The sequenced material came from peripheral blood. These receptors came from an older man with active or convalescent COVID-19.

This chain's CDR3 is CASSPGQGDYGYTF. The CDR3 DNA reads TGTGCCAGCTCACCGGGACAGGGGGACTATGGCTACACCTTC. This sequence joins TRBV18 and TRBJ1-2; 11 positions agree with TRBD1. The length of the CDR3 is 14 residues. V lost 3 bases to trimming and J lost 3 bases; unmatched junction nucleotides: 0. CDR1 is KGHSH, CDR2 LQKENI, per germline. The full variable domain, in which reference TRBV18 and TRBJ1-2 provide the parts outside the CDR3, is NAGVMQNPRHLVRRRGQEARLRCSPMKGHSHVYWYRQLPEEGLKFMVYLQKENIIDESGMPKERFSAEFPKEGPSILRIQQVVRGDSAAYFCASSPGQGDYGYTFGSGTRLTVV.

The genes are TRBV5-4 and TRBJ1-6, with TRBD1 matching over 8 bases. V lost 4 bases to trimming and J lost 7 bases; unmatched junction nucleotides: 7. The CDR3 consists of 15 residues. The germline V gene encodes CDR1 SGHNT and CDR2 YYREEE (reference sequence). The CDR3 bases are TGTGCCAGCAGCGGAGGGACAGGCGGGAATTCACCCCTCCACTTT. Its translation is CASSGGTGGNSPLHF.

This CDR3 is CASSLGQGDEQYF. For the CDR3, the DNA is TGTGCCAGCAGCTTGGGACAGGGGGACGAGCAGTACTTC. The chain links TRBV11-3 to TRBJ2-7; 11 bases agree with TRBD1. The V and J ends lost 3 bases and 5 bases, in that order; junction bases with no gene match: 0. Germline V lookup: CDR1 SGHNT, CDR2 YENEEA. The CDR3 contains 13 residues.

This chain connects TRBV10-3 to TRBJ2-2, with 9 bases aligning to TRBD2. CDR1 and CDR2 from the germline V gene are ENHRY and SYGVKD. CDR3 size: 15 residues. V was clipped by 3 bases and J by 6 bases; unmatched bases: 5. The CDR3 nucleotides are TGTGCCATCAGTGAAGGGACTAGCTTTTCCGGGGAGCTGTTTTTT. Its translation is CAISEGTSFSGELFF.

The chain uses TRBV3-1 (or the pseudogene TRBV3-2) and TRBJ1-4; D possibly corresponds to TRBD1 (5 bases). V gave up 4 bases and J gave up 7 bases, with 13 bases separating them. Per the germline V gene, CDR1 is LGHDT and CDR2 is YNNKEL (reference sequence). The CDR3 has 14 amino acids. CDR3 nucleotides: TGTGCCAGCAGCCTCCGGGGGGGATTTGAAAAACTGTTTTTT. As protein: CASSLRGGFEKLFF.

The rearrangement uses TRBV5-5 and TRBJ2-7; no firm D call. Between the trimmed V and J ends, which lost 3 bases and 3 bases, there was a span of 10 bases. The CDR3 has 13 amino acids. Germline CDR1 and CDR2: SGHKS and YYEKEE (reference sequence). The CDR3 reads CASSYIRNYEQYF. In nucleotides, the CDR3 is TGTGCCAGCAGCTACATCAGAAACTACGAGCAGTACTTC.

The chain links TRBV7-9 to TRBJ2-7; 8 bases are a match to TRBD1. Trimming removed 5 bases from V and 7 bases from J; junction bases left unmatched: 13. Germline CDR1 SEHNR, CDR2 FQNEAQ (reference sequence). CDR3 length equals 15 residues. In DNA form, the CDR3 reads TGTGCCAGCAGCCCCGGTGGACAGGGAATCCGAGAGCAGTACTTC. As protein: CASSPGGQGIREQYF.

The CDR3 DNA is TGTGCCAGCAGTTACTCGTGGGGAGCAACTAATGAAAAACTGTTTTTT. Residues: CASSYSWGATNEKLFF. The chain has TRBV6-6 and TRBJ1-4; no definite D call. V was trimmed by 0 bases and J by 0 bases, leaving 8 bases between them. CDR3 size: 16 residues. Germline-derived CDR1 and CDR2 are MNHNY and SVGAGI (reference sequence).

This clone came up a few times. The V call is TRBV30, the J call TRBJ1-6; D is undetermined. CDR3 length equals 14 residues. Between the trimmed V and J ends, which lost 3 bases and 3 bases, there was a span of 9 bases. Germline V gene sequence: CDR1 GTSNPN, CDR2 SVGIG (reference sequence). The CDR3 bases are TGTGCCTGGAGACCCGGTGACTATAATTCACCCCTCCACTTT. Protein: CAWRPGDYNSPLHF.

The V call is TRBV29-1, the J call TRBJ2-1; weak D call: TRBD2 (6 bases). V lost 3 bases, J lost 0 bases, and 12 bases lay in between. CDR3 length: 15 amino acids. Germline V CDR1 and CDR2: SQVTM, ANQGSEA. The CDR3 is CSVDGGRSSYNEQFF. In DNA form, the CDR3 reads TGCAGCGTTGATGGTGGGAGGAGCTCCTACAATGAGCAGTTCTTC.

In nucleotides, the CDR3 is TGTGCCAGCAGAGAAGCAAGTACGGGCTACACCTTC. Protein: CASREASTGYTF. This chain uses TRBV5-8 with TRBJ1-2; D gene ambiguous. Germline V gene data show CDR1 as SGHTS and CDR2 as YDEGEE. V was cut by 5 bases and J by 8 bases, with 13 bases left in between. This CDR3 contains 12 residues.

The rearrangement uses TRBV4-1 and TRBJ1-2, with D tentatively TRBD1 (6 bases). The length of the CDR3 is 15 residues. V was trimmed by 1 base and J by 8 bases, leaving 17 bases between them. Germline CDR1 MGHRA, CDR2 YSYEKL. The CDR3 coding sequence is TGCGCCAGCAGCCAAGCCCCCAACAGGGAAGGCGGCTACACCTTC. It specifies CASSQAPNREGGYTF.

V is TRBV18 and J is TRBJ2-1; 7 bases fit TRBD2. Germline-derived CDR1 and CDR2 are KGHSH and LQKENI. The CDR3 is 14 residues long. The V gene end was trimmed by 8 bases and the J gene end by 4 bases; junction bases not matched to a gene: 8. The CDR3 DNA follows: TGTGCCAGCCGTGGTGCGGGAGCTTACAATGAGCAGTTCTTC. This encodes CASRGAGAYNEQFF.

This clone was seen a few times. The chain employs TRBV18 and TRBJ2-7; 8 positions agree with TRBD1. This CDR3 is 13 amino acids long. With 5 bases clipped from V and 1 base from J, the junction kept 1 base outside the gene matches. The germline gives CDR1 KGHSH, CDR2 LQKENI. The CDR3 is CASSGQGSYEQYF. In nucleotides, the CDR3 is TGTGCCAGCTCAGGACAGGGTTCCTACGAGCAGTACTTC.

The V and J genes are TRBV5-5 and TRBJ1-2; D gene uncertain. The ends were cut back, 2 bases at V and 4 bases at J, with 9 bases in the middle. Per the germline V gene, CDR1 is SGHKS and CDR2 is YYEKEE (reference sequence). This CDR3 has 13 residues. The CDR3 sequence: CASSFTGIYGYTF. The CDR3 DNA reads TGTGCCAGCAGCTTTACCGGGATCTATGGCTACACCTTC.

J is TRBJ1-1 and V is TRBV10-3, with 10 nucleotides matching TRBD1. This CDR3 comprises 14 residues. CDR1 is ENHRY, CDR2 SYGVKD, per germline. V shed 2 bases and J 4 bases; nucleotides not matched to a gene: 1. CDR3 amino acids: CAISEGQGVTEAFF. CDR3 nucleotide sequence: TGTGCCATCAGTGAGGGACAGGGGGTCACTGAAGCTTTCTTT.

About this clone: The same CDR3 can be traced to other DNA sequences in this sample. V usage is TRBV7-2 and J usage is TRBJ2-5; 10 bases agree with TRBD2. J was trimmed by 4 bases and V by 1 base; bases with no gene match: 3. The CDR3 covers 15 residues. Per germline, CDR1 SGHTA and CDR2 FQGNSA. CDR3 region: CASSLGLAGVETQYF. In DNA, the CDR3 is TGTGCCAGCAGCTTAGGGCTAGCGGGAGTAGAGACCCAGTACTTC.

The chain is built from TRBV19 and TRBJ2-5; D unresolved. The germline V gene encodes CDR1 LNHDA and CDR2 SQIVND (reference sequence). This CDR3 is built from 15 residues. Trimming stripped 8 bases from V and 1 base from J, with 17 bases between. CDR3 DNA sequence: TGTGCCAGTCGCGCCCGTGGCGGATTCCAAGAGACCCAGTACTTC. The encoded protein is CASRARGGFQETQYF. The full variable domain, rest sourced from reference TRBV19 and TRBJ2-5, is DGGITQSPKYLFRKEGQNVTLSCEQNLNHDAMYWYRQDPGQGLRLIYYSQIVNDFQKGDIAEGYSVSREKKESFPLTVTSAQKNPTAFYLCASRARGGFQETQYFGPGTRLLVL.